This is a list of T cell receptor beta chains from one sample in a study of T cells after somatic rescue of genetic block. Repertoires were generated with immunoSEQ multiplex PCR, while TCRdb's copy carries only in-frame clones and drops some. This table has tens of thousands of clones, approximately 96% appearing once. Sequencing used peripheral blood mononuclear cells (PBMCs). These receptors came from a child under two years old. CDR3s include the opening cysteine and the closing phenylalanine or tryptophan. D genes are given only for firm matches. Clone size appears in some rows only: once, few, many, or a class for an expanded clone.

CDR3 DNA,CDR3 protein,clone size,D gene,J gene,V gene
TGTGCCAGCAGTGAAGGGACAGGGGCCGGGGAGCTGTTTTTT,CASSEGTGAGELFF,NA,TRBD1,TRBJ2-2,TRBV6-1
TGTGCCAGCAGCGCCTACGGGGACGGCTACTACGAGCAGTACTTC,CASSAYGDGYYEQYF,NA,NA,TRBJ2-7,TRBV9
TGTGCCAGCAGCTTAATAGCGGGAGGAAAAAATGAGCAGTTCTTC,CASSLIAGGKNEQFF,NA,TRBD2,TRBJ2-1,TRBV7-3
TGTGCCAGTATCGACATAGGGGACGACAATCAGCCCCAGCATTTT,CASIDIGDDNQPQHF,once,NA,TRBJ1-5,TRBV19
TGTGCCAGCAAGGAGGGAATGGAAACTGAAGCTTTCTTT,CASKEGMETEAFF,NA,NA,TRBJ1-1,TRBV2
TGTGCCAGCAGCTTAGGAAGGATCTTACAGGGGCTGAACACTGAAGCTTTCTTT,CASSLGRILQGLNTEAFF,NA,TRBD1,TRBJ1-1,TRBV7-9
TGTGCCAGCAGTAGGGGCCCGGAAGAGGGGATTTACGAGCAGTACTTC,CASSRGPEEGIYEQYF,NA,NA,TRBJ2-7,TRBV2
TGTGCCAGCAGCCAAGGGGAACTGGGACTAGCGGGAGGAAGAGGCGGGGAGCTGTTTTTT,CASSQGELGLAGGRGGELFF,NA,TRBD2,TRBJ2-2,TRBV4-2
TGTGCCAGCAGCTTTCGACAGGGGGCAAACATTCAGTACTTC,CASSFRQGANIQYF,once,TRBD1,TRBJ2-4,TRBV7-2
TGTGCCAGCAGTTGGTGGAGGGGTACGGGTTACGAGCAGTACTTC,CASSWWRGTGYEQYF,NA,NA,TRBJ2-7,TRBV28
TGCGCCAGCAGCCATCGGTTGCAGATGTTACCTTCTGGGGCCAACGTCCTGACTTTC,CASSHRLQMLPSGANVLTF,once,NA,TRBJ2-6,TRBV4-1
TGTGCCAGCAGTTTGACAGGTTCTGGAAACACCATATATTTT,CASSLTGSGNTIYF,NA,NA,TRBJ1-3,TRBV27
TGTGCCAGCAGCGGCGGGACAGGGGGCTATGGCTACACCTTC,CASSGGTGGYGYTF,NA,TRBD1,TRBJ1-2,TRBV7-3
TGCAGCGTTGGGTCCAGGGGCACTGAAGCTTTCTTT,CSVGSRGTEAFF,NA,NA,TRBJ1-1,TRBV29-1
TGCGCCAGCAGCTTGACAGGAGAGACCCAGTACTTC,CASSLTGETQYF,once,NA,TRBJ2-5,TRBV5-1
TGTGCCAGCAGCTTCTCGGGGAGGGATGAAAAACTGTTTTTT,CASSFSGRDEKLFF,NA,NA,TRBJ1-4,TRBV11-2
TGTGCCAGCAGCACCTTTACAGGGGATACCCGTTTTTTT,CASSTFTGDTRFF,NA,TRBD1,TRBJ2-3,TRBV9